Listed below are T cell receptor beta chains from one sample, sequenced in a study of T cells after yellow fever vaccination. A single record per CDR3 protein comes from TCRdb applying MiXCR to the 5' RACE reads. The top ten clones hold about a quarter of a sample with about 310,000 distinct CDR3 sequences, roughly 3.5% of them seen once. Sample: PBMCs, taken on the day of the yellow fever booster vaccination. The receptors shown here come from a man younger than 35 who received the YFV17D yellow fever vaccine. Both conserved end residues are part of each CDR3. Each record gives: J gene, V gene, D gene, clone size, CDR3 DNA, CDR3 protein. D genes are given only for firm matches. Size values are once, few and many counts, or a class for expanded clones, and some rows have none.

TRBJ2-3	TRBV20-1	NA	NA	TGCAGTGCTAGAGATGAGGGGGGCACAGATACGCAGTATTTT	CSARDEGGTDTQYF
TRBJ2-7	TRBV7-2	TRBD2	few	TGTGCCAGCAGCTTGTACCCAGCGGGGGGCTCCTACGAGCAGTACTTC	CASSLYPAGGSYEQYF
TRBJ2-2	TRBV7-6	NA	few	TGTGCCAGCAGCTCTATAGCTAAATCGAACACCGGGGAGCTGTTTTTT	CASSSIAKSNTGELFF
TRBJ2-5	TRBV18	NA	few	TGTGCCAGCTCCGAGCGGAACCAAGAGACCCAGTACTTC	CASSERNQETQYF
TRBJ1-3	TRBV7-9	TRBD1	few	TGTGCCAGCAGCTCTACAGGGGGCCTTAGTCTTTCTCCTGGAAACACCATATATTTT	CASSSTGGLSLSPGNTIYF
TRBJ2-1	TRBV11-2	NA	few	TGTGCCAGCAGCCACCTGGGAGTTTCCTACAATGAGCAGTTCTTC	CASSHLGVSYNEQFF
TRBJ1-5	TRBV29-1	NA	many	TGCAGCGTTGGAGGTGGGGACAGCAATCAGCCCCAGCATTTT	CSVGGGDSNQPQHF
TRBJ1-1	TRBV28	NA	NA	TGTGCCAGCTGTTTATCTTCTGAAGCTTTCTTT	CASCLSSEAFF
TRBJ1-1	TRBV6-5	NA	few	TGTGCCAGCAGTCTCCCGGGACATGGGAACACTGAAGCTTTCTTT	CASSLPGHGNTEAFF
TRBJ2-2	TRBV5-6	TRBD2	many	TGTGCCAGCAGCTTGGCGTTGCGGGGGGGCCCGGACACCGGGGAGCTGTTTTTT	CASSLALRGGPDTGELFF
TRBJ2-3	TRBV3-1	NA	NA	TGTGCCAGCAGCCACCGTACGGGGGGCAGGACAGATACGCAGTATTTT	CASSHRTGGRTDTQYF
TRBJ1-6	TRBV5-1	NA	many	TGCGCCAGCAGCTTATGGCAGGATAATTCACCCCTCCACTTT	CASSLWQDNSPLHF
TRBJ2-2	TRBV20-1	TRBD1	few	TGCAGTGCTAAGGCGCGTGACAGGGACACCGGGGAGCTGTTTTTT	CSAKARDRDTGELFF
TRBJ1-1	TRBV19	NA	few	TGTGCCAGTATCACCCGGGGGGTCACTGAAGCTTTCTTT	CASITRGVTEAFF